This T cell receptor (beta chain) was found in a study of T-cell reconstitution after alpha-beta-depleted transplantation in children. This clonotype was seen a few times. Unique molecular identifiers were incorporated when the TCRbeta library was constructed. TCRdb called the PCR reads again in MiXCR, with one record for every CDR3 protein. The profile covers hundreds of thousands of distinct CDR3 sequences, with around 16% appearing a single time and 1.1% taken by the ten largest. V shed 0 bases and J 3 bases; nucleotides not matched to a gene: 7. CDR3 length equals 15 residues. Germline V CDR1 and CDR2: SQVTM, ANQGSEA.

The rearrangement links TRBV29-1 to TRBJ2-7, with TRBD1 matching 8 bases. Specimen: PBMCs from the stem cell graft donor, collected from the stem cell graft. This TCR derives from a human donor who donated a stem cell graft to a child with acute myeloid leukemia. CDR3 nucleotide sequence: TGCAGCGTTGAAGATCCGGCAGGGGGCAGCTACGAGCAGTACTTC. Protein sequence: CSVEDPAGGSYEQYF.